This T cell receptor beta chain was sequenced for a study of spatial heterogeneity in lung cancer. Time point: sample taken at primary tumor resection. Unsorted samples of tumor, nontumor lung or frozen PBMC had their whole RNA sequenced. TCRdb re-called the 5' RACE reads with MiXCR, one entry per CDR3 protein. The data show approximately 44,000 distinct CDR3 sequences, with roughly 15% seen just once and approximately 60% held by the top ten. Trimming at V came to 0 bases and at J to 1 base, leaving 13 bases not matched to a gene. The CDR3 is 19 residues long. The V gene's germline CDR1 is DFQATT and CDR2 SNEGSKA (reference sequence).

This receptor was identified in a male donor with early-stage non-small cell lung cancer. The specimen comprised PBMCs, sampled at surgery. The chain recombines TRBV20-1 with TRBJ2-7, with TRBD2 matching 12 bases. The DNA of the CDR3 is TGCAGTGCTAGAGATGTCCGGACAGTGGGACTAGCGGGTTCCTACGAGCAGTACTTC. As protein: CSARDVRTVGLAGSYEQYF.